A selection of T cell receptor beta chains follows, all from one sample in a study of T cell responses to AZD1222 COVID-19 vaccine. Generated by immunoSEQ multiplex PCR, the TCRdb table keeps only in-frame clones and is missing some. Of under 200,000 clones in the sample, approximately 93% were seen once. Specimen: peripheral blood, collected on day 0 of AZD1222 vaccination. The receptors shown here come from an adult in good health. Each CDR3 is given with its conserved first and last residue. Fields, in order: D gene, J gene, V gene, clone size, CDR3 protein, CDR3 DNA. D genes are given only for firm matches. Not every row has a clone size; where given, it reads once, few, many or a size class.

D gene: NA; J gene: TRBJ1-4; V gene: TRBV2; clone size: NA; CDR3 protein: CASHMGEDEKLFF; CDR3 DNA: TGTGCCAGCCACATGGGGGAAGATGAAAAACTGTTTTTT
D gene: TRBD1; J gene: TRBJ2-7; V gene: TRBV7-6; clone size: NA; CDR3 protein: CASSLLTGQFYEQYF; CDR3 DNA: TGTGCCAGCAGCTTACTCACGGGACAGTTCTACGAGCAGTACTTC
D gene: NA; J gene: TRBJ1-1; V gene: TRBV10-1; clone size: once; CDR3 protein: CASSHRSGGNTEAFF; CDR3 DNA: TGCGCCAGCAGCCACCGTTCCGGCGGGAACACTGAAGCTTTCTTT
D gene: TRBD1; J gene: TRBJ1-3; V gene: TRBV5-1; clone size: NA; CDR3 protein: CASSPGQGSGNTIYF; CDR3 DNA: TGCGCCAGCAGCCCGGGACAGGGATCTGGAAACACCATATATTTT
D gene: TRBD1; J gene: TRBJ1-2; V gene: TRBV28; clone size: NA; CDR3 protein: CASRQTGVVGYTF; CDR3 DNA: TGTGCCAGCAGACAGACAGGGGTGGTTGGCTACACCTTC
D gene: NA; J gene: TRBJ2-5; V gene: TRBV6-6; clone size: NA; CDR3 protein: CASSYSRQETQYF; CDR3 DNA: TGTGCCAGCAGTTACTCTCGCCAAGAGACCCAGTACTTC
D gene: NA; J gene: TRBJ1-4; V gene: TRBV5-5; clone size: once; CDR3 protein: CASSLGPSATNEKLFF; CDR3 DNA: TGTGCCAGCAGCTTGGGACCAAGTGCAACTAATGAAAAACTGTTTTTT
D gene: TRBD2; J gene: TRBJ2-5; V gene: TRBV5-1; clone size: once; CDR3 protein: CASSSSGGGQETQYF; CDR3 DNA: TGCGCCAGCAGCTCTAGCGGGGGGGGCCAAGAGACCCAGTACTTC
D gene: NA; J gene: TRBJ1-2; V gene: TRBV5-1; clone size: NA; CDR3 protein: CASSYYRVGQNYGYTF; CDR3 DNA: TGCGCCAGCAGCTACTATCGAGTAGGGCAAAACTATGGCTACACCTTC
D gene: NA; J gene: TRBJ2-4; V gene: TRBV4-1; clone size: NA; CDR3 protein: CASSQPGIKNIQYF; CDR3 DNA: TGCGCCAGCAGCCAACCGGGGATCAAAAACATTCAGTACTTC
D gene: NA; J gene: TRBJ2-7; V gene: TRBV2; clone size: NA; CDR3 protein: CASSPEYTSRAYEQYF; CDR3 DNA: TGTGCCAGCAGTCCTGAGTACACTAGCCGGGCCTACGAGCAGTACTTC
D gene: NA; J gene: TRBJ2-5; V gene: TRBV6-6; clone size: NA; CDR3 protein: CASSYRFETQYF; CDR3 DNA: TGTGCCAGCAGTTACCGTTTTGAGACCCAGTACTTC
D gene: NA; J gene: TRBJ1-6; V gene: TRBV5-6; clone size: NA; CDR3 protein: CASSYGNSPLHF; CDR3 DNA: TGTGCCAGCAGTTATGGGAATTCACCCCTCCACTTT
D gene: TRBD1; J gene: TRBJ1-2; V gene: TRBV7-8; clone size: NA; CDR3 protein: CASSLMTGDILSVYGYTF; CDR3 DNA: TGTGCCAGCAGCTTAATGACAGGGGATATCCTATCGGTCTATGGCTACACCTTC
D gene: TRBD2; J gene: TRBJ2-3; V gene: TRBV29-1; clone size: NA; CDR3 protein: CSVAGGLHTDTQYF; CDR3 DNA: TGCAGCGTGGCCGGGGGACTACACACAGATACGCAGTATTTT
D gene: TRBD1; J gene: TRBJ1-1; V gene: TRBV24-1; clone size: NA; CDR3 protein: CATSDLRLVGQGNTEAFF; CDR3 DNA: TGTGCCACCAGTGATTTGCGTTTGGTCGGACAGGGAAACACTGAAGCTTTCTTT
D gene: NA; J gene: TRBJ1-2; V gene: TRBV5-5; clone size: NA; CDR3 protein: CASSLGGANYGYTF; CDR3 DNA: TGTGCCAGCAGCTTGGGTGGGGCTAACTATGGCTACACCTTC
D gene: NA; J gene: TRBJ1-2; V gene: TRBV20-1; clone size: once; CDR3 protein: CSASIPFNYGYTF; CDR3 DNA: TGCAGTGCTAGTATACCATTTAACTATGGCTACACCTTC
D gene: TRBD2; J gene: TRBJ2-3; V gene: TRBV15; clone size: NA; CDR3 protein: CATSTTSTGTSGSNTDTQYF; CDR3 DNA: TGTGCCACCAGCACAACATCTACCGGGACTAGCGGGAGTAACACAGATACGCAGTATTTT
D gene: NA; J gene: TRBJ1-3; V gene: TRBV5-1; clone size: NA; CDR3 protein: CASSLDSMGGNTIYF; CDR3 DNA: TGCGCCAGCAGCTTGGATTCTATGGGAGGAAACACCATATATTTT
D gene: TRBD1; J gene: TRBJ2-5; V gene: TRBV7-9; clone size: NA; CDR3 protein: CASSMNDREETQYF; CDR3 DNA: TGTGCCAGCAGCATGAACGACAGGGAAGAGACCCAGTACTTC
D gene: TRBD2; J gene: TRBJ2-7; V gene: TRBV5-3; clone size: NA; CDR3 protein: CARSLAGGQAGVNEQYF; CDR3 DNA: TGTGCCAGAAGCTTGGCGGGGGGGCAGGCTGGTGTTAACGAGCAGTACTTC
D gene: NA; J gene: TRBJ2-3; V gene: TRBV6-5; clone size: few; CDR3 protein: CASSYSDREDTQYF; CDR3 DNA: TGTGCCAGCAGTTACTCGGATCGGGAGGATACGCAGTATTTT
D gene: NA; J gene: TRBJ2-5; V gene: TRBV14; clone size: NA; CDR3 protein: CASSHHGQPETQYF; CDR3 DNA: TGTGCCAGCAGCCACCACGGACAACCGGAGACCCAGTACTTC
D gene: NA; J gene: TRBJ1-3; V gene: TRBV5-4; clone size: NA; CDR3 protein: CASSPPAGNTIYF; CDR3 DNA: TGTGCCAGCAGCCCTCCAGCTGGAAACACCATATATTTT
D gene: NA; J gene: TRBJ2-7; V gene: TRBV5-6; clone size: NA; CDR3 protein: CASSVQDPSYEQYF; CDR3 DNA: TGTGCCAGCAGCGTACAGGATCCGTCCTACGAGCAGTACTTC
D gene: NA; J gene: TRBJ2-5; V gene: TRBV2; clone size: NA; CDR3 protein: CATLGMQETQYF; CDR3 DNA: TGTGCCACCCTCGGGATGCAAGAGACCCAGTACTTC
D gene: NA; J gene: TRBJ2-1; V gene: TRBV24-1; clone size: NA; CDR3 protein: CATSDPGQEQFF; CDR3 DNA: TGTGCCACCAGTGACCCTGGGCAGGAGCAGTTCTTC
D gene: TRBD2; J gene: TRBJ2-7; V gene: TRBV5-4; clone size: NA; CDR3 protein: CASSSGGLVYEQYF; CDR3 DNA: TGTGCCAGCAGTTCGGGGGGGCTTGTCTACGAGCAGTACTTC
D gene: TRBD1; J gene: TRBJ1-1; V gene: TRBV4-1; clone size: NA; CDR3 protein: CASSLEQGSLNTEAFF; CDR3 DNA: TGCGCCAGCAGCCTTGAACAGGGGTCGCTGAACACTGAAGCTTTCTTT
D gene: NA; J gene: TRBJ2-7; V gene: TRBV13; clone size: once; CDR3 protein: CASSIALQGKGQYF; CDR3 DNA: TGTGCCAGCAGCATCGCCCTTCAGGGGAAAGGGCAGTACTTC
D gene: NA; J gene: TRBJ1-2; V gene: TRBV19; clone size: NA; CDR3 protein: CASSIYVSGTSNYGYTF; CDR3 DNA: TGTGCCAGTAGTATTTATGTGTCCGGGACTTCTAACTATGGCTACACCTTC
D gene: NA; J gene: TRBJ1-1; V gene: TRBV19; clone size: NA; CDR3 protein: CASKNGHGNTEAFF; CDR3 DNA: TGTGCCAGTAAAAATGGACACGGGAACACTGAAGCTTTCTTT
D gene: NA; J gene: TRBJ1-6; V gene: TRBV6-5; clone size: NA; CDR3 protein: CASSYSAGDNSPLHF; CDR3 DNA: TGTGCCAGCAGTTACTCGGCAGGGGATAATTCACCCCTCCACTTT
D gene: NA; J gene: TRBJ1-1; V gene: TRBV27; clone size: NA; CDR3 protein: CASSYLQEGTEAFF; CDR3 DNA: TGTGCCAGCAGTTACCTCCAGGAGGGGACTGAAGCTTTCTTT